The rows below give T cell receptor beta chains drawn from one sample of a study of siplizumab effects on memory and regulatory T cells. Libraries were prepared by immunoSEQ multiplex PCR; TCRdb keeps only in-frame clonotypes and omits some of them. The sample includes about 50,000 clones, about 93% of them seen just once. Input material: CD8+ T cells sorted from blood. These receptors all come from a human donor in good health. Each CDR3 is given with its conserved first and last residue. Fields, in order: clone size, J gene, D gene, V gene, CDR3 length, CDR3 protein, CDR3 DNA. A D gene is named only where the DNA matches it firmly. Clone size is shown for a subset of rows, as once, few, many or a class of expanded clone.

abundance: .
j_gene: TRBJ2-7
d_gene: .
v_gene: TRBV19
len: 14
CDR3aa: CASTSGQGQYEQYF
CDR3nt: .

abundance: few
j_gene: TRBJ1-2
d_gene: TRBD1
v_gene: TRBV11-2
len: 13
CDR3aa: CASSLTGDYGYTF
CDR3nt: TGTGCCAGCAGCTTAACAGGGGACTATGGCTACACCTTC

abundance: .
j_gene: TRBJ2-3
d_gene: .
v_gene: TRBV28
len: 14
CDR3aa: CASRPQGSTDTQYF
CDR3nt: TGTGCCAGCAGGCCCCAGGGAAGCACAGATACGCAGTATTTT

abundance: once
j_gene: TRBJ2-1
d_gene: TRBD1
v_gene: TRBV29-1
len: 15
CDR3aa: CSVELGTGVFNEQFF
CDR3nt: TGCAGCGTTGAACTTGGGACAGGGGTCTTCAATGAGCAGTTCTTC

abundance: .
j_gene: TRBJ2-1
d_gene: TRBD2
v_gene: TRBV4-1
len: 17
CDR3aa: CASSQDFREGRYNEQFF
CDR3nt: TGCGCCAGCAGCCAAGACTTCCGGGAGGGCCGGTACAATGAGCAGTTCTTC

abundance: .
j_gene: TRBJ2-1
d_gene: TRBD2
v_gene: TRBV7-8
len: 15
CDR3aa: CASSTLAGGYNEQFF
CDR3nt: TGTGCCAGCAGCACCTTAGCGGGAGGATACAATGAGCAGTTCTTC

abundance: .
j_gene: TRBJ2-2
d_gene: TRBD2
v_gene: TRBV11-3
len: 15
CDR3aa: CASSSLAENTGELFF
CDR3nt: TGTGCCAGCAGCTCGCTAGCGGAGAACACCGGGGAGCTGTTTTTT

abundance: once
j_gene: TRBJ2-7
d_gene: .
v_gene: TRBV5-4
len: 15
CDR3aa: CASSLRHRSTYEQYF
CDR3nt: TGTGCCAGCAGCCTTCGTCATCGGAGCACCTACGAGCAGTACTTC

abundance: .
j_gene: TRBJ2-7
d_gene: .
v_gene: TRBV19
len: 16
CDR3aa: CASSMFLVTGVYEQYF
CDR3nt: TGTGCCAGTAGTATGTTTCTAGTTACAGGAGTCTACGAGCAGTACTTC

abundance: once
j_gene: TRBJ1-1
d_gene: .
v_gene: TRBV27
len: 15
CDR3aa: CASSIVGGGSTEAFF
CDR3nt: TGTGCCAGCAGCATCGTTGGGGGGGGGAGCACTGAAGCTTTCTTT

abundance: .
j_gene: TRBJ2-5
d_gene: .
v_gene: TRBV7-8
len: 15
CDR3aa: CASSLGNPQKETQYF
CDR3nt: TGTGCCAGCAGCTTAGGGAATCCACAGAAAGAGACCCAGTACTTC